This T cell receptor beta chain was sequenced in a study of cytomegalovirus exposure and HLA in healthy donors. PCR amplification relied on 60 Vbeta primers (plus 13 Jbeta primers). Assay used: immunoSEQ multiplex PCR; TCRdb lists only in-frame clones, some missing. This sample has about 130,000 clones, with over 70% found just once. Study-wide points: Immune exposure data for these donors was limited to CMV serostatus. The listing of roughly 160 TCR beta chains classed them as cytomegalovirus-associated. Presence/absence analyses assumed roughly uniform sequencing depth across donors. TCR beta V segments were, for the most part, productive about 87% or about 30% of the time in an earlier analysis.

The CDR3 runs 15 residues. Germline lookup yields CDR1 MNHEY and CDR2 SVGAGI. Germline trimming cut 6 bases from V and 7 bases from J; bases unmatched to any gene: 9. As to this clone: The target antigen is unknown.

What was sequenced was PBMCs. The sequence came from a man aged 40-49 years in good health and CMV-seronegative. The chain has TRBV6-5 and TRBJ1-5; TRBD1 matches 10 bases. This CDR3 is CASSPGQGGYQPQHF. CDR3 DNA sequence: TGTGCCAGCAGCCCCGGACAGGGGGGGTACCAGCCCCAGCATTTT.